This TCR beta chain is from a study of T cells in Graves' hyperthyroidism and ophthalmopathy. Overall study context: Peripheral blood samples were taken at initial diagnosis, prior to any treatment.

This CDR3 is 14 amino acids long. Trimming took 5 bases from V and 5 from J; bases not matched to a gene: 8. CDR1 SGHTA and CDR2 FQGNSA come from the germline V gene. TCR beta CDR3 regions were amplified from RNA. HTBI primers were used for first-round RT-PCR of the TCR CDR3. TCRdb reprocessed the multiplex PCR reads via MiXCR and lists one record per CDR3 protein. The table has 300,000 to 450,000 distinct CDR3 sequences, around 14% seen once. Researchers barred patients who had uncontrolled infection, other autoimmune disease, pregnancy or lactation. The sequencing input was blood. J is TRBJ2-5 and V is TRBV7-2, with 7 bases matching TRBD1. The origin of this receptor is a woman in her late teens or twenties with Graves' hyperthyroidism that later progressed to Graves' ophthalmopathy. The CDR3 loop reads CASSDYRGRETQYF. CDR3 DNA sequence: TGTGCCAGCAGCGACTACAGGGGTAGGGAGACCCAGTACTTC.